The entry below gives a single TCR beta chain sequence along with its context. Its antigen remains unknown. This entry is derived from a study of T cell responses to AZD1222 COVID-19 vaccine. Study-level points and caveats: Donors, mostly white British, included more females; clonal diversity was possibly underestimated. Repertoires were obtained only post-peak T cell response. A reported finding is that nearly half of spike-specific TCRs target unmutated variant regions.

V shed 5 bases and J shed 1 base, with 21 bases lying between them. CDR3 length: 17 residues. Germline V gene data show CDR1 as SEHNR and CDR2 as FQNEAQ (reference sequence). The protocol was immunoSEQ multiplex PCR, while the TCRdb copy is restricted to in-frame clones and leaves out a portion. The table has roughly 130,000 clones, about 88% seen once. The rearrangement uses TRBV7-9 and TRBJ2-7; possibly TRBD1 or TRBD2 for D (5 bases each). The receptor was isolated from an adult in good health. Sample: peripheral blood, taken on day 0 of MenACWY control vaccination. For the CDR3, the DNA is TGTGCCAGCAGCAACCTTGGGTTACGGGACGAGTCCTACGAGCAGTACTTC. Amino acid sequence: CASSNLGLRDESYEQYF.